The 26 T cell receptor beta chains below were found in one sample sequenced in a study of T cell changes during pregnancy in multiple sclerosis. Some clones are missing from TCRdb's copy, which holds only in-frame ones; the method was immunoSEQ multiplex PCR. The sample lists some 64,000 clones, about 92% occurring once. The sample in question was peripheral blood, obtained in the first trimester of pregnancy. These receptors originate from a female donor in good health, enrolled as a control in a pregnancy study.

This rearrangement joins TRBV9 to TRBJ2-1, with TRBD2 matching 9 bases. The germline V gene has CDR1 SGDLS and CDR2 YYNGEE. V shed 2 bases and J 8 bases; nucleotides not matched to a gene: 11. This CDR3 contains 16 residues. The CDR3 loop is CASSVTGRGGPHEQFF. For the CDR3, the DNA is TGTGCCAGCAGCGTCACCGGGCGGGGGGGTCCCCATGAGCAGTTCTTC. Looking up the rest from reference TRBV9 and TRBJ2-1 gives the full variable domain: DSGVTQTPKHLITATGQRVTLRCSPRSGDLSVYWYQQSLDQGLQFLIQYYNGEERAKGNILERFSAQQFPDLHSELNLSSLELGDSALYFCASSVTGRGGPHEQFFGPGTRLTVL.

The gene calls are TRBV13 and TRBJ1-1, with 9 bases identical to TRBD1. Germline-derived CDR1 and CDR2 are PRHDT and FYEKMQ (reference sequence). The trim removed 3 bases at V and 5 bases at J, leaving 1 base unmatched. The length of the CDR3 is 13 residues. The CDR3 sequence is CASSFGQGTEAFF. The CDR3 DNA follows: TGTGCCAGCAGCTTCGGACAGGGGACTGAAGCTTTCTTT.

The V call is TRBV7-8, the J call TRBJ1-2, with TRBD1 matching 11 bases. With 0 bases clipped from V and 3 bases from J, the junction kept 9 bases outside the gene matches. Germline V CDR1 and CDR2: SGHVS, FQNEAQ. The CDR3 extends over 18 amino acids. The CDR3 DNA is TGTGCCAGCAGCTTAGCGGACAGGGGGCTAGACCCGGACTATGGCTACACCTTC. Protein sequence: CASSLADRGLDPDYGYTF.

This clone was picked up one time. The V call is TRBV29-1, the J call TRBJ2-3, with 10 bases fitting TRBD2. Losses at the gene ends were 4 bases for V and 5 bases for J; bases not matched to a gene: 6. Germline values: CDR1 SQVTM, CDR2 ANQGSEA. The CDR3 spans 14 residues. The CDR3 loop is CSVASSGGGDTQYF. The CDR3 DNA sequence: TGCAGCGTTGCTTCCAGCGGGGGGGGAGATACGCAGTATTTT.

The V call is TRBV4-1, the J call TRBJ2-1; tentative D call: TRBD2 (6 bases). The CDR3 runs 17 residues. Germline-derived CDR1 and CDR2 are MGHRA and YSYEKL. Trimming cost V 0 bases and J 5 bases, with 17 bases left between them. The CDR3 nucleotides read TGCGCCAGCAGCCAAGATCGCGGGACGGAGATTGACAATGAGCAGTTCTTC. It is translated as CASSQDRGTEIDNEQFF.

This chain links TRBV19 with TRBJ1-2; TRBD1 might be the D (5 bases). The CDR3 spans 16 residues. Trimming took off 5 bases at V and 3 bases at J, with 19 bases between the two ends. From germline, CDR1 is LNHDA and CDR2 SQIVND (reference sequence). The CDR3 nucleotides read TGTGCCAGTAGTTCGTACCTGACAGACAACGACTATGGCTACACCTTC. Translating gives CASSSYLTDNDYGYTF.

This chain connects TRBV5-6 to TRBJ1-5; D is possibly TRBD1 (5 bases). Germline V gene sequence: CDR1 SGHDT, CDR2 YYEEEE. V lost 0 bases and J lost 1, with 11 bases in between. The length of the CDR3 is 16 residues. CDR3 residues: CASSLASGMSNQPQHF. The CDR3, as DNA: TGTGCCAGCAGCTTGGCCTCAGGGATGAGCAATCAGCCCCAGCATTTT. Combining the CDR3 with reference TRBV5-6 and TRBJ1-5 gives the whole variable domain DAGVTQSPTHLIKTRGQQVTLRCSPKSGHDTVSWYQQALGQGPQFIFQYYEEEERQRGNFPDRFSGHQFPNYSSELNVNALLLGDSALYLCASSLASGMSNQPQHFGDGTRLSIL.

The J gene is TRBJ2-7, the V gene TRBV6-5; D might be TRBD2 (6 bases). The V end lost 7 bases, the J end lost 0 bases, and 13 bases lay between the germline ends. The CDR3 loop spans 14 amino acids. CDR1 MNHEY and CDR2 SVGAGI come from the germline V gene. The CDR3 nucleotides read TGTGCCAGCAAACCTAGGACTAACTCCTACGAGCAGTACTTC. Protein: CASKPRTNSYEQYF.

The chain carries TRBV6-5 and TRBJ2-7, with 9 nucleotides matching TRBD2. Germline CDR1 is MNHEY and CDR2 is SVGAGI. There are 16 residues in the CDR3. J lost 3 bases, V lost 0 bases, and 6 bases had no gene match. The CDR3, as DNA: TGTGCCAGCAGTTACTCGATTGGCGGGAGGGTCTACGAGCAGTACTTC. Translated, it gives CASSYSIGGRVYEQYF.

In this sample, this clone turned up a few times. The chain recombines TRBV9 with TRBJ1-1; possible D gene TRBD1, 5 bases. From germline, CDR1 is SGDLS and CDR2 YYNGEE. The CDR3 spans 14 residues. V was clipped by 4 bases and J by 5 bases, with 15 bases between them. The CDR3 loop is CASSFRAGGTEAFF. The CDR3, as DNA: TGTGCCAGCAGCTTCCGGGCCGGGGGGACTGAAGCTTTCTTT.

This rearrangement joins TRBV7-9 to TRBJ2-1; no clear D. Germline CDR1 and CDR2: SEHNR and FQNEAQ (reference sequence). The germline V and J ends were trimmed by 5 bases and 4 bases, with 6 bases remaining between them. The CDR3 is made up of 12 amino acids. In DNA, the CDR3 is TGTGCCAGCAGCCCCTCTTACAATGAGCAGTTCTTC. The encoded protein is CASSPSYNEQFF.

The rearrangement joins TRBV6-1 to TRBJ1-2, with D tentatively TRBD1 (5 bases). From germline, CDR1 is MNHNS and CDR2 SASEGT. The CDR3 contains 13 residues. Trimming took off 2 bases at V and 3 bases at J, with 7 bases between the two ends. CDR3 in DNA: TGTGCCAGCAGTGAAAGGGGTTACTATGGCTACACCTTC. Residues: CASSERGYYGYTF.

This chain's CDR3 is CSVGGEETQYF. In DNA form, the CDR3 reads TGCAGTGTAGGCGGGGAAGAGACCCAGTACTTC. This chain connects TRBV20-1 to TRBJ2-5; tentative D call: TRBD2 (6 bases). Trimming cost V 7 bases and J 3 bases, with 9 bases left between them. The CDR3 runs 11 residues. The V gene's germline CDR1 is DFQATT and CDR2 SNEGSKA (reference sequence).

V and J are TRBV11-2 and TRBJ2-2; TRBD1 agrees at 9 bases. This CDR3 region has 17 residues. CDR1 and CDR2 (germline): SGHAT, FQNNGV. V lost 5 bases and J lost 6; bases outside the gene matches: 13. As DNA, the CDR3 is TGTGCCAGCAGCAAAACCTCTGGGACAGGGTTCGCCGGGGAGCTGTTTTTT. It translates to CASSKTSGTGFAGELFF.

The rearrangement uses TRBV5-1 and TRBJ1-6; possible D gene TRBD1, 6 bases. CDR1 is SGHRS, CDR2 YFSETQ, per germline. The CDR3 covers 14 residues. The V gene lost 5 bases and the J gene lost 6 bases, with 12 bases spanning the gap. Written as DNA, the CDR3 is TGCGCCAGCAGTCCAACAGGGTCTAATTCACCCCTCCACTTT. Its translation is CASSPTGSNSPLHF.

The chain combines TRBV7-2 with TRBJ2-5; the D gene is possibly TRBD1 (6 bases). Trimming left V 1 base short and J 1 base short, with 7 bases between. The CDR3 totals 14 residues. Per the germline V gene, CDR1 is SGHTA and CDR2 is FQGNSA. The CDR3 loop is CASSLGQAQETQYF. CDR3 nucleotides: TGTGCCAGCAGCTTAGGACAGGCCCAAGAGACCCAGTACTTC.

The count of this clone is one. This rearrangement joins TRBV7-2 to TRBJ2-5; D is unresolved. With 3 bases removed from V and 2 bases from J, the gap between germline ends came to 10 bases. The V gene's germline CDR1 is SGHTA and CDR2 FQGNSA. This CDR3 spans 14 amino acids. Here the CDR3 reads CASSFGSQQETQYF. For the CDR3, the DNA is TGTGCCAGCAGCTTCGGGTCACAACAAGAGACCCAGTACTTC.

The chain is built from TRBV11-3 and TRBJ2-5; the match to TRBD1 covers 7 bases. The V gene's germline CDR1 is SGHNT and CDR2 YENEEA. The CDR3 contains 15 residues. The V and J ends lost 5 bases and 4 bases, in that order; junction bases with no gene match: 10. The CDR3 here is CASSTRQGYRETQYF. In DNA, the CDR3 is TGTGCCAGCAGCACCCGACAGGGTTACAGAGAGACCCAGTACTTC. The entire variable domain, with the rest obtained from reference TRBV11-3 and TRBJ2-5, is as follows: EAGVVQSPRYKIIEKKQPVAFWCNPISGHNTLYWYLQNLGQGPELLIRYENEEAVDDSQLPKDRFSAERLKGVDSTLKIQPAELGDSAVYLCASSTRQGYRETQYFGPGTRLLVL.

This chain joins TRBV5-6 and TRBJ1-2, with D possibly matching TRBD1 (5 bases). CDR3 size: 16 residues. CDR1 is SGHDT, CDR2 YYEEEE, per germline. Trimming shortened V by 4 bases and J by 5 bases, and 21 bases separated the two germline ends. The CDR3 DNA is TGTGCCAGCAGCCCCCGTCCAACGGGGGTCTGGTATGGCTACACCTTC. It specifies CASSPRPTGVWYGYTF. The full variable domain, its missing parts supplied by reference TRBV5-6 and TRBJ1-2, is DAGVTQSPTHLIKTRGQQVTLRCSPKSGHDTVSWYQQALGQGPQFIFQYYEEEERQRGNFPDRFSGHQFPNYSSELNVNALLLGDSALYLCASSPRPTGVWYGYTFGSGTRLTVV.

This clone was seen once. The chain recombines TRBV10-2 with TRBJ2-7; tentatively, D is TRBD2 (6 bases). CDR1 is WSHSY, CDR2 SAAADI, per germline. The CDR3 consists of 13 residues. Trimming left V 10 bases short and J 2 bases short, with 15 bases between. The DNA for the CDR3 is TGCGCCACCCTGGGGACTGAGACCTACGAGCAGTACTTC. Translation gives CATLGTETYEQYF.

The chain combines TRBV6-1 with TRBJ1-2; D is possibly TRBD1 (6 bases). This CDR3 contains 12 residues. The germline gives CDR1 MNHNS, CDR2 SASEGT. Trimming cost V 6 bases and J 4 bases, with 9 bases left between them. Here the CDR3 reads CASRSQGYGYTF. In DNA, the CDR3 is TGTGCCAGCAGATCACAGGGCTATGGCTACACCTTC.

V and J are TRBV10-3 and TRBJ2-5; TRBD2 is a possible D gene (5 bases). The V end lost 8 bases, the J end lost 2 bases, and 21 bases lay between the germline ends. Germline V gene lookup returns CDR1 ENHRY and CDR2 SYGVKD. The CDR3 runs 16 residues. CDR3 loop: CAISASHLPGQETQYF. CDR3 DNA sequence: TGTGCCATCTCAGCCAGCCATCTACCGGGGCAAGAGACCCAGTACTTC.

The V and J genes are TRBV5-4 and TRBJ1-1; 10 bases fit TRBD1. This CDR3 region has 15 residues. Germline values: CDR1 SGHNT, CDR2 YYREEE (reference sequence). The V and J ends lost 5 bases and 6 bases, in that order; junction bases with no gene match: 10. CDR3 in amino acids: CASSFPGQGSPEAFF. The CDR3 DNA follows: TGTGCCAGCAGTTTCCCGGGACAGGGGAGTCCTGAAGCTTTCTTT.

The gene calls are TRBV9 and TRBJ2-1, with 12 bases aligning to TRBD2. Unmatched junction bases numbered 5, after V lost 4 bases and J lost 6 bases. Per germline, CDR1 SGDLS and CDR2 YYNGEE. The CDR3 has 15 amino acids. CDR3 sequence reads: CASSPSGGEANEQFF. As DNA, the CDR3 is TGTGCCAGCAGCCCTAGCGGGGGGGAAGCCAATGAGCAGTTCTTC.

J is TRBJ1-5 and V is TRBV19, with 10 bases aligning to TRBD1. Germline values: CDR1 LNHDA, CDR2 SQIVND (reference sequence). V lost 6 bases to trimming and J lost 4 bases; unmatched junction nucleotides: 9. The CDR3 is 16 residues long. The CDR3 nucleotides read TGTGCCAGTAGGGTAGGCCGGGACAGGGGAAATCAGCCCCAGCATTTT. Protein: CASRVGRDRGNQPQHF.

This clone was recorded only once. Here the CDR3 reads CASSLRVAGGKDTQYF. CDR3 DNA: TGTGCCAGCAGCTTGCGGGTAGCGGGAGGCAAAGATACGCAGTATTTT. V is TRBV5-4 and J is TRBJ2-3, with 10 positions matching TRBD2. This CDR3 region has 16 residues. Per the germline V gene, CDR1 is SGHNT and CDR2 is YYREEE (reference sequence). The V and J ends lost 1 base and 5 bases, in that order; junction bases with no gene match: 7.